These T cell receptor beta chains were read from a single sample in a study of patients and donors after allogeneic stem cell transplantation. MiXCR, applied by TCRdb to the RT-PCR reads, yields one record per CDR3 protein. This sample has hundreds of distinct CDR3 sequences, with 1.4% found just once. The specimen was blood, either unsorted or a sorted T cell fraction (not recorded which). The receptor source for this set is a human donor who was either an allogeneic HSCT recipient or a stem cell or donor lymphocyte infusion donor (not recorded which). It is not recorded whose cells these are; they may come from a transplant donor. Each CDR3 is given without its conserved first and last residue. The order of the fields is D gene, clone size, CDR3 length, J gene, V gene, CDR3 protein. The D gene is left open where the match is weak. The size entry is marked missing in some rows and otherwise reads once, few, many or a size class.

D gene: TRBD1
clone size: medium-sized
CDR3 length: 10
J gene: TRBJ1-1
V gene: TRBV9
CDR3 protein: ASSPGTGEAF

D gene: -
clone size: medium-sized
CDR3 length: 11
J gene: TRBJ2-1
V gene: TRBV6-2/TRBV6-3
CDR3 protein: ASSYVGYNEQF

D gene: TRBD2
clone size: medium-sized
CDR3 length: 10
J gene: TRBJ2-5
V gene: TRBV12-3/TRBV12-4
CDR3 protein: ASRLAGETQY

D gene: -
clone size: large
CDR3 length: 11
J gene: TRBJ2-7
V gene: TRBV7-9
CDR3 protein: ASSFPATWEQY

D gene: -
clone size: -
CDR3 length: 13
J gene: TRBJ1-6
V gene: TRBV6-2/TRBV6-3
CDR3 protein: ASSYAGVYNSPLH

D gene: -
clone size: medium-sized
CDR3 length: 12
J gene: TRBJ2-3
V gene: TRBV9
CDR3 protein: ASSVGGMWDTQY

D gene: TRBD1
clone size: few
CDR3 length: 14
J gene: TRBJ1-2
V gene: TRBV4-3
CDR3 protein: ASSQELEGAVYGYT

D gene: TRBD2
clone size: medium-sized
CDR3 length: 13
J gene: TRBJ2-5
V gene: TRBV7-7
CDR3 protein: ASSWTSGVQETQY

D gene: TRBD2
clone size: large
CDR3 length: 14
J gene: TRBJ2-1
V gene: TRBV7-6
CDR3 protein: ASSLRKREGRNEQF

D gene: TRBD1
clone size: medium-sized
CDR3 length: 12
J gene: TRBJ2-7
V gene: TRBV20-1
CDR3 protein: SAGETGGPYEQY

D gene: TRBD1
clone size: medium-sized
CDR3 length: 13
J gene: TRBJ1-5
V gene: TRBV9
CDR3 protein: ASSPDGTGNQPQH